Below are 23 T cell receptor beta chains sequenced from a single sample in a study of T cells in Graves' hyperthyroidism and ophthalmopathy. Amplified TCR beta CDR3 regions derived from RNA transcripts. First-round RT-PCR of the TCR CDR3 relied on the HTBI primer set. TCRdb processed the multiplex PCR reads anew with MiXCR; each CDR3 protein has one entry. Of approximately 510,000 distinct CDR3 sequences listed, around 50% are singletons. Sequencing was carried out using peripheral blood or thyroid tissue (not recorded which). The receptor source for this set is an adult woman with Graves' disease, either hyperthyroidism or ophthalmopathy (not recorded which).

The chain carries TRBV7-2 and TRBJ2-7; 8 bases are shared with TRBD1. CDR3 size: 15 residues. Germline CDR1 SGHTA, CDR2 FQGNSA. The ends lost 5 bases at V and 3 bases at J; junction bases unmatched: 9. CDR3 DNA sequence: TGTGCCAGCAGCCACCCGGACAGGGTAGACTACGAGCAGTACTTC. It specifies CASSHPDRVDYEQYF.

This chain links TRBV29-1 with TRBJ2-6; D perhaps matches TRBD2 (5 bases). CDR3 size: 13 residues. In germline, CDR1 is SQVTM, CDR2 ANQGSEA. Trimming cost V 6 bases and J 2 bases, with 8 bases left between them. DNA for the CDR3: TGCAGCGTAGAGGGAGCTGGGGCCAACGTCCTGACTTTC. Its translation: CSVEGAGANVLTF.

This clonotype was picked up a small number of times. The V and J genes are TRBV9 and TRBJ1-2; maybe TRBD1 (5 bases). Germline CDR1 reads SGDLS; CDR2 reads YYNGEE. Trimming took off 3 bases at V and 1 base at J, with 7 bases between the two ends. The CDR3 contains 13 residues. The DNA for the CDR3 is TGTGCCAGCAGCGGCGACAGTAACTATGGCTACACCTTC. Translating gives CASSGDSNYGYTF. Combining the CDR3 with reference TRBV9 and TRBJ1-2 gives the whole variable domain DSGVTQTPKHLITATGQRVTLRCSPRSGDLSVYWYQQSLDQGLQFLIQYYNGEERAKGNILERFSAQQFPDLHSELNLSSLELGDSALYFCASSGDSNYGYTFGSGTRLTVV.

This clonotype was detected many times. This chain uses TRBV7-9 with TRBJ1-1; TRBD1 might be the D (5 bases). V lost 5 bases to trimming and J lost 0 bases, with 10 bases between them. The CDR3 sequence is 14 residues long. Per the germline V gene, CDR1 is SEHNR and CDR2 is FQNEAQ (reference sequence). The CDR3 nucleotides read TGTGCCAGCAGCATTGGGACCATGAACACTGAAGCTTTCTTT. It yields the protein CASSIGTMNTEAFF.

The chain is built from TRBV2 and TRBJ1-3, with 7 bases matching TRBD1. The CDR3 extends over 13 amino acids. V dropped 5 bases and J dropped 7; count of bases not matched to a gene: 5. The germline V gene has CDR1 SNHLY and CDR2 FYNNEI. The CDR3 is CASSSTGLNTIYF. DNA for the CDR3: TGTGCCAGCAGTTCGACAGGGCTTAACACCATATATTTT.

There are many counts of this clonotype. The rearrangement links TRBV19 to TRBJ2-2; D perhaps matches TRBD1 (6 bases). V shed 1 base and J shed 1 base, with 19 bases lying between them. The germline gives CDR1 LNHDA, CDR2 SQIVND (reference sequence). The CDR3 runs to 19 residues. The CDR3 DNA reads as TGTGCCAGTAGTATAGTCCCCCGACAGGTCCCGTGGAACACCGGGGAGCTGTTTTTT. Its protein product is CASSIVPRQVPWNTGELFF.

The chain joins TRBV29-1 to TRBJ2-7; perhaps TRBD1 as D (5 bases). The CDR3 runs to 12 residues. CDR1 and CDR2 from the germline V gene are SQVTM and ANQGSEA. V was clipped by 7 bases and J by 5 bases, with 15 bases between them. The CDR3 sequence: CSALGRVHEQYF. Written as DNA, the CDR3 is TGCAGCGCCCTGGGCAGGGTCCACGAGCAGTACTTC.

On this clonotype: This clone may be a read error of a much larger clone one base away. This chain joins TRBV7-6 and TRBJ2-7; no firm D call. This CDR3 has 13 residues. Germline V gives CDR1 SGHVS, CDR2 FNYEAQ. CDR3 DNA sequence: TGTGCCAGCAGCTTAGCGGCGCAGGCGGAGCAGTGCTTC. It is translated as CASSLAAQAEQCF. The variable domain in full, with the rest retrieved from reference TRBV7-6 and TRBJ2-7, is GAGVSQSPRYKVTKRGQDVALRCDPISGHVSLYWYRQALGQGPEFLTYFNYEAQQDKSGLPNDRFSAERPEGSISTLTIQRTEQRDSAMYRCASSLAAQAEQCFGPGTRLTVT.

The chain has TRBV7-8 and TRBJ2-7; no clear D. Germline-derived CDR1 and CDR2 are SGHVS and FQNEAQ. The CDR3 length is 14 residues. The ends were cut back, 6 bases at V and 3 bases at J, with 15 bases in the middle. CDR3 nucleotide sequence: TGTGCCAGCAGTAAAGGACGGCAAGACTACGAGCAGTACTTC. Translating it yields CASSKGRQDYEQYF. The entire variable domain, with the rest obtained from reference TRBV7-8 and TRBJ2-7, is as follows: GAGVSQSPRYKVAKRGQDVALRCDPISGHVSLFWYQQALGQGPEFLTYFQNEAQLDKSGLPSDRFFAERPEGSVSTLKIQRTQQEDSAVYLCASSKGRQDYEQYFGPGTRLTVT.

J is TRBJ1-1 and V is TRBV12-3 or TRBV12-4, with D uncertain. Trimming removed 2 bases from V and 1 base from J, with 8 bases in between. The length of the CDR3 is 14 residues. The CDR3 loop reads CASSLKRGNTEAFF. The CDR3 DNA follows: TGTGCCAGCAGTTTAAAACGGGGGAACACTGAAGCTTTCTTT.

This clonotype was counted many times. The CDR3 DNA follows: TGCAGCGCCGCCGAGGGACTGGGTGAAAAACTGTTTTTT. This encodes CSAAEGLGEKLFF. The rearrangement links TRBV29-1 to TRBJ1-4, with a tentative D call TRBD1 (5 bases). The V end was cut by 7 bases, the J end by 7 bases, with 16 bases between. Germline CDR1 is SQVTM and CDR2 is ANQGSEA. The CDR3 loop spans 13 amino acids.

This chain joins TRBV19 and TRBJ1-2; the D is unclear. V was pared by 10 bases and J by 4 bases, with 10 bases between. The CDR3 is 11 amino acids. In germline, CDR1 is LNHDA, CDR2 SQIVND (reference sequence). This CDR3 is CATGGLYGYTF. As DNA, the CDR3 is TGTGCCACCGGAGGACTCTATGGCTACACCTTC.

In this sample, this clonotype turned up a few times. The V and J genes are TRBV4-2 and TRBJ2-7; 9 nucleotides line up with TRBD1. There are 17 residues in the CDR3. Trimming at V came to 0 bases and at J to 4 bases, leaving 10 bases not matched to a gene. Germline-derived CDR1 and CDR2 are LGHNA and YNFKEQ. This CDR3 is CASSQEADWDRAYEQYF. The CDR3 DNA follows: TGTGCCAGCAGCCAAGAGGCCGATTGGGACAGGGCTTACGAGCAGTACTTC.

Turning to this clonotype: The junction and the germline gene differ at one end; a read error may be behind it. The J gene is TRBJ1-2, the V gene TRBV10-1; 9 nucleotides align to TRBD1. The CDR3 has 17 residues. Germline V gives CDR1 WNHNN, CDR2 SYGVQD (reference sequence). The CDR3 bases are TGTGCCACCCACCAGAGGATGGGACAGGGATGGCATGGTGGCTACACCTTC. It encodes CATHQRMGQGWHGGYTF.

The chain is built from TRBV10-3 and TRBJ2-7, with 7 bases matching TRBD2. The CDR3 has 14 residues. V dropped 3 bases and J dropped 7; count of bases not matched to a gene: 9. Germline-derived CDR1 and CDR2 are ENHRY and SYGVKD. Here the CDR3 reads CAISELGGTDEQYF. The CDR3 DNA reads as TGTGCCATCAGTGAACTGGGGGGGACGGATGAGCAGTACTTC.

The V gene is TRBV6-2 or TRBV6-3, the J gene TRBJ2-7; the D is unclear. The CDR3 extends over 12 amino acids. The V and J ends lost 4 bases and 6 bases respectively, with 10 bases between them. From germline, CDR1 is MNHEY and CDR2 SVGEGT. As DNA, the CDR3 is TGTGCCAGCAGTTCCTCCTCGACCGAGCAGTACTTC. This sequence encodes CASSSSSTEQYF.

As regards this clonotype: This may be a read error, as it is one base from a much larger clone. The CDR3 protein is CSARGLRTGEAKVRQETQYF. CDR3 DNA: TGCAGTGCTAGAGGGTTACGGACGGGAGAGGCCAAAGTACGCCAAGAGACCCAGTACTTC. J is TRBJ2-5 and V is TRBV20-1; TRBD2 is a possible D gene (6 bases). The CDR3 runs 20 residues. V shed 1 base and J shed 1 base, with 28 bases lying between them. Germline V CDR1 and CDR2: DFQATT, SNEGSKA (reference sequence).

The rearrangement joins TRBV7-3 to TRBJ2-1; 7 positions agree with TRBD1. Losses at the gene ends were 3 bases for V and 4 bases for J; bases not matched to a gene: 0. The germline V gene encodes CDR1 SGHTA and CDR2 FQGTGA. The CDR3 is 13 amino acids. CDR3 residues: CASSLDRYNEQFF. The CDR3 nucleotides read TGTGCCAGCAGCTTGGACAGGTACAATGAGCAGTTCTTC.

This clonotype was detected many times. The chain joins TRBV6-1 to TRBJ1-2; 7 nucleotides line up with TRBD1. CDR3 length equals 14 residues. Germline V gene lookup returns CDR1 MNHNS and CDR2 SASEGT. V was clipped by 5 bases and J by 6 bases; unmatched bases: 9. The CDR3 DNA sequence: TGTGCCAGCAGTCTCCGACAGGGCTCGGATGGCTACACCTTC. It translates to CASSLRQGSDGYTF.

This clonotype was picked up many times. This chain links TRBV28 with TRBJ2-6; D is unresolved. The length of the CDR3 is 15 residues. Trimming removed 7 bases from V and 8 bases from J, with 18 bases in between. Germline V lookup: CDR1 MDHEN, CDR2 SYDVKM. In DNA form, the CDR3 reads TGTGCCAGCATAAGGAGCCCTCATGGCCCCAACGTCCTGACTTTC. Translation: CASIRSPHGPNVLTF.

The chain uses TRBV7-9 and TRBJ2-6; 12 bases line up with TRBD2. This CDR3 region has 17 residues. Per germline, CDR1 SEHNR and CDR2 FQNEAQ (reference sequence). The V segment lost 6 bases and the J segment 2 bases; nucleotides outside the gene matches: 5. The chain's CDR3 is CASRTRLAGAGANVLTF. CDR3 nucleotide sequence: TGTGCCAGCAGGACCCGACTAGCGGGAGCTGGGGCCAACGTCCTGACTTTC.

V gene TRBV7-6 combines with J gene TRBJ1-5; no reliable D call. This CDR3 has 15 amino acids. V lost 5 bases to trimming and J lost 0 bases, with 11 bases between them. Germline lookup yields CDR1 SGHVS and CDR2 FNYEAQ. The CDR3 nucleotides read TGTGCCAGCAGCGCCGCGGTGGGTAGCAATCAGCCCCAGCATTTT. It translates to CASSAAVGSNQPQHF.

In this sample, this clonotype turned up many times. The rearrangement uses TRBV7-9 and TRBJ2-7; D remains unclear. The CDR3 has 13 residues. Germline CDR1 reads SEHNR; CDR2 reads FQNEAQ (reference sequence). V lost 4 bases, J lost 2 bases, and 9 bases lay in between. The CDR3 region is CASSSTATYEQYF. In DNA, the CDR3 is TGTGCCAGCAGCTCAACAGCTACCTACGAGCAGTACTTC.